Listed below are T cell receptor beta chains from one sample, sequenced in a study of identical twins. In TCRdb, the 5' RACE reads were re-called with MiXCR into one record per CDR3 protein. The sample includes about 330,000 distinct CDR3 sequences, 10% to 15% of them seen just once. These data are also associated with another study on yellow fever vaccine responses in identical twins.

Sequencing was done on a sample of CD8+ T cells sorted from blood. All receptors come from a woman between 18 and 29 years old in good health. The CDR3 runs from the conserved cysteine through the conserved F or W. The D gene is left open where the match is weak. Where a row states a size, it is once, few, many or the class of an expanded clone; other rows omit it.

TRBV7-9	.	many	TRBJ1-2	CASSLPGRFYTF	TGTGCCAGCAGCTTACCGGGACGGTTCTACACCTTC
TRBV12-3/TRBV12-4	.	many	TRBJ2-4	CASSLKGPIQYF	TGTGCCAGCAGTTTAAAGGGCCCGATTCAGTACTTC
TRBV5-1	.	few	TRBJ1-1	CASSLAATGGTEAFF	TGCGCCAGCAGCTTGGCCGCGACAGGTGGTACTGAAGCTTTCTTT
TRBV2	.	few	TRBJ2-7	CASSEGPAEFYEQYF	TGTGCCAGCAGTGAAGGCCCAGCGGAGTTCTACGAGCAGTACTTC
TRBV3-1	.	.	TRBJ2-7	CASSQDNTGSYEQYF	TGTGCCAGCAGCCAAGATAACACAGGCTCCTACGAGCAGTACTTC
TRBV20-1	TRBD2	few	TRBJ2-7	CSARSGLVLSYEQYF	TGCAGTGCTAGATCCGGACTAGTTCTGTCCTACGAGCAGTACTTC
TRBV5-1	TRBD1	.	TRBJ1-1	CASSPAGTDNEAFF	TGCGCCAGCAGCCCAGCCGGGACAGACAATGAAGCTTTCTTT
TRBV28	TRBD1	few	TRBJ1-1	CASGDRGPWTEAFF	TGTGCCAGCGGGGACAGGGGTCCGTGGACTGAAGCTTTCTTT
TRBV27	TRBD1	.	TRBJ2-3	CASSTHGTGRTDTQYF	TGTGCCAGCAGTACCCACGGGACAGGGAGAACAGATACGCAGTATTTT
TRBV29-1	.	few	TRBJ1-4	CSVETGRVDEKLFF	TGCAGCGTTGAAACGGGCAGGGTGGATGAAAAACTGTTTTTT
TRBV9	.	few	TRBJ1-2	CASSPRADYGYTF	TGTGCCAGCAGCCCCAGGGCAGACTATGGCTACACCTTC
TRBV3-1	.	.	TRBJ2-2	CASSQERGRELFF	TGTGCCAGCAGCCAAGAGAGAGGCAGGGAGCTGTTTTTT
TRBV20-1	.	few	TRBJ2-1	CSARDYYSGTSSYNEQFF	TGCAGTGCTAGAGATTACTATAGCGGAACGAGCTCCTACAATGAGCAGTTCTTC
TRBV19	TRBD2	few	TRBJ2-1	CASTVGEGLPNEQFF	TGTGCCAGTACCGTAGGGGAGGGTCTACCCAATGAGCAGTTCTTC
TRBV27	.	.	TRBJ1-6	CASSLSRPGPSPLHF	TGTGCCAGCAGTTTATCCCGCCCGGGTCCTTCACCCCTCCACTTT
TRBV6-5	.	many	TRBJ1-1	CASSYGGMVTTEAFF	TGTGCCAGCAGTTATGGGGGAATGGTGACCACTGAAGCTTTCTTT
TRBV7-6	TRBD1	.	TRBJ1-1	CASSFSGPTGGGTEAFF	TGTGCCAGCAGCTTTAGCGGACCCACAGGGGGCGGCACTGAAGCTTTCTTT
TRBV13	.	few	TRBJ2-1	CASSFGDGNEQFF	TGTGCCAGCAGCTTTGGGGACGGCAATGAGCAGTTCTTC
TRBV7-9	.	.	TRBJ2-2	CASSLDLMGQSTGELFF	TGTGCCAGCAGCTTAGATTTGATGGGGCAGAGCACCGGGGAGCTGTTTTTT
TRBV12-3/TRBV12-4	.	few	TRBJ1-4	CASSRGAGEKLFF	TGTGCCAGCTCCAGGGGCGCGGGAGAAAAACTGTTTTTT
TRBV3-1	TRBD2	many	TRBJ2-7	CASSPGASGSGYEQYF	TGTGCCAGCAGCCCGGGGGCTAGCGGGAGTGGTTACGAGCAGTACTTC
TRBV4-2	.	.	TRBJ2-1	CASSQETLGANYNEQFF	TGTGCCAGCAGCCAAGAGACCCTCGGGGCGAACTACAATGAGCAGTTCTTC